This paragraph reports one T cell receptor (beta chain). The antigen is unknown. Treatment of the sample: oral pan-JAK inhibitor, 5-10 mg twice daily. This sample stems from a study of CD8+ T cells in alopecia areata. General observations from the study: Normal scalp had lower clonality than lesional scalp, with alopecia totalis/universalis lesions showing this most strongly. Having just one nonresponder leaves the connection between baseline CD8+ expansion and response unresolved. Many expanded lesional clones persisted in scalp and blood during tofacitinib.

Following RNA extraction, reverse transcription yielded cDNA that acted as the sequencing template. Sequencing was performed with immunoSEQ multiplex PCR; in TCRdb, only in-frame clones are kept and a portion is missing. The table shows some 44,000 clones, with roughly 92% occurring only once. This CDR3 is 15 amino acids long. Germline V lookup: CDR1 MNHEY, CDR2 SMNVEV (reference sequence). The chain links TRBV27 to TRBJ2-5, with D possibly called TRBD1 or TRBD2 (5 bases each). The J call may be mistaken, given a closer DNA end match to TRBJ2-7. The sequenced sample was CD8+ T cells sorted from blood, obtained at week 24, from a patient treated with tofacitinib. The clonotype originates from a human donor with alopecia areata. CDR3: CASSLKGRPAYEQYF. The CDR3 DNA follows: TGTGCCAGCAGTCTCAAGGGACGGCCTGCCTACGAGCAGTACTTC.